Presented here are 11 T cell receptor beta chains from one specimen sequenced in a study of blood T cell repertoires in COVID-19. Sequencing was performed with immunoSEQ multiplex PCR; in TCRdb, only in-frame clones are kept and a portion is missing. The data contain about 120,000 clones, about 80% of them singletons. The specimen sequenced was peripheral blood. The receptors stem from a man in his 70s with active or convalescent COVID-19.

The chain is built from TRBV2 and TRBJ2-1; 9 positions match TRBD2. V was clipped by 2 bases and J by 5 bases; unmatched bases: 4. CDR1 and CDR2 from the germline V gene are SNHLY and FYNNEI. The CDR3 contains 15 residues. This CDR3 reads CASSELAGNDNEQFF. The CDR3 DNA reads TGTGCCAGCAGTGAACTAGCGGGGAATGACAATGAGCAGTTCTTC.

The rearrangement uses TRBV12-3 or TRBV12-4 and TRBJ2-7, with D maybe TRBD2 (6 bases). This CDR3 is 13 amino acids long. V was pared by 4 bases and J by 6 bases, with 13 bases between. Here the CDR3 DNA reads TGTGCCAGCAGTTCCCGCCGGGACTCCGAGCAGTACTTC. It codes for CASSSRRDSEQYF.

This clone was counted at least ten times. The chain employs TRBV6-6 and TRBJ1-5, with D possibly TRBD1 on 5 matching bases. Germline values: CDR1 MNHNY, CDR2 SVGAGI (reference sequence). This CDR3 is 14 amino acids long. The V and J ends lost 6 bases and 4 bases respectively, with 13 bases between them. In nucleotides, the CDR3 is TGTGCCAGCAGGGACCAGGGTACGAATCAGCCCCAGCATTTT. Protein: CASRDQGTNQPQHF.

V gene TRBV10-3 combines with J gene TRBJ2-7; 11 bases fit TRBD1. V lost 4 bases and J lost 2; bases outside the gene matches: 4. Germline CDR1 reads ENHRY; CDR2 reads SYGVKD. The CDR3 consists of 15 residues. This CDR3 reads CAISGLGQGAYEQYF. In DNA, the CDR3 is TGTGCCATCAGTGGTTTGGGACAGGGGGCCTACGAGCAGTACTTC.

V gene TRBV7-9 combines with J gene TRBJ2-2; TRBD2 agrees at 8 bases. Per germline, CDR1 SEHNR and CDR2 FQNEAQ (reference sequence). The CDR3 loop spans 15 amino acids. The V segment lost 2 bases and the J segment 4 bases; nucleotides outside the gene matches: 3. This CDR3 reads CASSLTSGVTGELFF. The DNA for the CDR3 is TGTGCCAGCAGCTTAACTAGCGGAGTCACCGGGGAGCTGTTTTTT. Combining the CDR3 with reference TRBV7-9 and TRBJ2-2 gives the whole variable domain DTGVSQNPRHKITKRGQNVTFRCDPISEHNRLYWYRQTLGQGPEFLTYFQNEAQLEKSRLLSDRFSAERPKGSFSTLEIQRTEQGDSAMYLCASSLTSGVTGELFFGEGSRLTVL.

The genes are TRBV4-1 and TRBJ1-1; D might be TRBD1 (5 bases). Germline CDR1 is MGHRA and CDR2 is YSYEKL. Trimming stripped 2 bases from V and 6 bases from J, with 16 bases between. This CDR3 region has 15 residues. The CDR3 coding sequence is TGCGCCAGCAGCCAAAGGGACTGGACGCTTTCTGAAGCTTTCTTT. This translates into CASSQRDWTLSEAFF.

The chain couples TRBV10-3 to TRBJ2-3; a possible D gene is TRBD2 (5 bases). The germline V gene encodes CDR1 ENHRY and CDR2 SYGVKD. The V gene lost 8 bases and the J gene lost 1 base, with 10 bases spanning the gap. The CDR3 is 13 amino acids. The CDR3 loop is CAIEGAGTDTQYF. CDR3 bases: TGTGCCATCGAGGGAGCGGGCACAGATACGCAGTATTTT.

The chain combines TRBV28 with TRBJ2-7; D gene ambiguous. Germline V lookup: CDR1 MDHEN, CDR2 SYDVKM. The CDR3 consists of 12 residues. The ends were cut back, 5 bases at V and 6 bases at J, with 11 bases in the middle. The CDR3 region is CASSGLGSEQYF. In DNA form, the CDR3 reads TGTGCCAGCAGTGGATTGGGCAGCGAGCAGTACTTC.

This sequence joins TRBV19 and TRBJ1-2; D may be TRBD1 (6 bases). Germline values: CDR1 LNHDA, CDR2 SQIVND (reference sequence). CDR3 length: 16 amino acids. V dropped 3 bases and J dropped 1 base, with 15 bases sitting between them. The DNA of the CDR3 is TGTGCCAGTAGTATCGGATGGCAGGGGAGTAACTATGGCTACACCTTC. It translates to CASSIGWQGSNYGYTF.

This clone appeared a few times. The rearrangement joins TRBV4-3 to TRBJ2-7; 11 bases agree with TRBD1. The CDR3 has 15 residues. Per germline, CDR1 LGHNA and CDR2 YSLEER. The V and J ends lost 4 bases and 6 bases, in that order; junction bases with no gene match: 8. Here the CDR3 DNA reads TGCGCCAGCAGCCCAGGGACAGGGGGAACCTTCGAGCAGTACTTC. Translated, it gives CASSPGTGGTFEQYF.

This clone was seen a handful of times. The chain carries TRBV19 and TRBJ1-5; no reliable D call. Trimming stripped 2 bases from V and 3 bases from J, with 5 bases between. Germline assignment: CDR1 LNHDA and CDR2 SQIVND (reference sequence). The CDR3 has 13 residues. CDR3 loop: CASSITANQPQHF. The CDR3 DNA reads TGTGCCAGTAGTATAACAGCCAATCAGCCCCAGCATTTT.